This T cell receptor beta chain was obtained from a study of blood T cell repertoires in COVID-19. The length of the CDR3 is 15 residues. After removal of 3 bases from V and 2 bases from J, the junction contained 8 bases not matched to a gene. Germline V CDR1 and CDR2: DFQATT, SNEGSKA (reference sequence). Generated by immunoSEQ multiplex PCR, the TCRdb table keeps only in-frame clones and is missing some. The sample includes about 150,000 clones, roughly 87% of them seen just once. The V and J genes are TRBV20-1 and TRBJ2-7; TRBD1 matches 9 bases. The sequenced sample was peripheral blood. This receptor was obtained from a woman aged 60-70 years with active or convalescent COVID-19. CDR3 nucleotides: TGCAGTGCTAGTAATCCGGGACAGGGAACCTACGAGCAGTACTTC. Its protein is CSASNPGQGTYEQYF.